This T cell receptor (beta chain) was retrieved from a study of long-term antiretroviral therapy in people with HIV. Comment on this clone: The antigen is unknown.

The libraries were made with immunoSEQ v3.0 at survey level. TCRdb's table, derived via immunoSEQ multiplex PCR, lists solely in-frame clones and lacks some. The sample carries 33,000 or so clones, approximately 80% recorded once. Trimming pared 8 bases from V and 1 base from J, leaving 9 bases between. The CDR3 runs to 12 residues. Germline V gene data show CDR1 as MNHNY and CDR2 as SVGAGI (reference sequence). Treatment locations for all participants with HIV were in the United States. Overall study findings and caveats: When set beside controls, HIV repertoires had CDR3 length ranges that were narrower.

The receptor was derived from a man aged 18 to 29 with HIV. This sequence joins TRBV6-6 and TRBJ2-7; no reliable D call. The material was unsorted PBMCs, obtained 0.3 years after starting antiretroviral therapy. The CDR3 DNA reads TGTGCCAGCGGTGTCGGTTCCTACGAGCAGTACTTC. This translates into CASGVGSYEQYF.